The entry below describes one TCR beta chain. Here immunoSEQ multiplex PCR was the method, and the copy in TCRdb shows in-frame clones only, minus some. This repertoire shows 100,000 to 150,000 clones, approximately 88% found once; its top ten account for 2.5% to 4%. Time point denoted: pretreatment peripheral blood. This sample is part of a study of PD-L1 blockade in urothelial cancer. Germline assignment: CDR1 MNHNY and CDR2 SVGAGI (reference sequence). V lost 3 bases and J lost 2, with 10 bases in between. The CDR3 is 15 amino acids. The source is a man in his fifties with urothelial cancer. The gene calls are TRBV6-6 and TRBJ2-2, with D tentatively TRBD2 (5 bases). The specimen comprised PBMCs, sampled around atezolizumab (anti-PD-L1) treatment. The CDR3 bases are TGTGCCAGCAGTTATCTCCCGGGAAACACCGGGGAGCTGTTTTTT. Translated, it gives CASSYLPGNTGELFF.